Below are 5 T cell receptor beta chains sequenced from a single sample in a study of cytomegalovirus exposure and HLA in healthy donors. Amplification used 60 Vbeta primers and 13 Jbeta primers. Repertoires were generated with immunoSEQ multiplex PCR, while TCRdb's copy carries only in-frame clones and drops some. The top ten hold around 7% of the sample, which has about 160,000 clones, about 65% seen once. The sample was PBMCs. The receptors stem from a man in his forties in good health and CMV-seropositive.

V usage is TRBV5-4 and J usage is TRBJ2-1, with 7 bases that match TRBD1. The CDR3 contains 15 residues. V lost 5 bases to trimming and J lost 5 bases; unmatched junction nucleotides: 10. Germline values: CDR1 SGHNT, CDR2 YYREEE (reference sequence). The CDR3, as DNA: TGTGCCAGCAGTATCCCCCGACAGGGAAACAATGAGCAGTTCTTC. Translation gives CASSIPRQGNNEQFF.

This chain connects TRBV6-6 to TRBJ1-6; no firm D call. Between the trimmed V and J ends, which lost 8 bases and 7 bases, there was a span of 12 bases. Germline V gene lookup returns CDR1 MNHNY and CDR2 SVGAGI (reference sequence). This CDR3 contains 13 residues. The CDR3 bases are TGTGCCAGCGGAGACCGACCGAATTCACCCCTCCACTTT. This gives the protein CASGDRPNSPLHF.

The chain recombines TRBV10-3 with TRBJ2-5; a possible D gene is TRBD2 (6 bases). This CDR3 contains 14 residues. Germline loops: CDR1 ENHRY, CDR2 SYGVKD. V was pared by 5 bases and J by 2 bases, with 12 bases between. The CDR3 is CAISPNREQETQYF. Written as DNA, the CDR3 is TGTGCCATCAGTCCGAACCGGGAGCAAGAGACCCAGTACTTC.

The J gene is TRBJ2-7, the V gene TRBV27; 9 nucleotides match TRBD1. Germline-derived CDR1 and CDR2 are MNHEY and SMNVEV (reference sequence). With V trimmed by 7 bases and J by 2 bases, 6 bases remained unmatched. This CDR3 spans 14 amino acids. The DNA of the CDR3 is TGTGCCAGCACCTGGGGACAGGGACCCTACGAGCAGTACTTC. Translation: CASTWGQGPYEQYF.

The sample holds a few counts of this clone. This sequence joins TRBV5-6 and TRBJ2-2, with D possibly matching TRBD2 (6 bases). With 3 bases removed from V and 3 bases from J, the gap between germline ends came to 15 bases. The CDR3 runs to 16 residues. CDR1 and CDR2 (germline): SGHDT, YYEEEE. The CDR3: CASSSSRDSHTGELFF. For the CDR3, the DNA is TGTGCCAGCAGCTCATCCCGGGACTCCCACACCGGGGAGCTGTTTTTT.